This T cell receptor beta chain was captured in a study of T cell repertoires in cytomegalovirus infection (dated by TCRdb to the late 2010s). For context, the study as a whole: The HLA type of each donor mattered for the analysis, because public TCR beta signatures pointed to carriage of CMV infection along with the matching HLA type.

Concerning this clonotype itself: What this receptor recognizes is not known. A much bigger clone sits one base away, suggesting this may be a read error.

Paper-wide results and their limitations: In the ex vivo response, HLA-C-restricted CMV-specific TCR beta clonotypes were dominant, and in two of eight donors the single most frequent clonotype came from this HLA-C-restricted group. In both this cohort and an independent cohort of under 450 donors, the cumulative frequency of public TCR beta family members distinguished carriers of CMV infection plus the relevant HLA type.

The sample was run on an Illumina HiSeq 1500. The raw public reads went through TCRdb reprocessing: fastp at Q25, MiXCR clone calling, in-frame beta chains kept. Every distinct CDR3 protein forms one entry, paired with its most common genes and DNA. The sample table lists roughly 720,000 distinct CDR3 sequences, 35% to 40% of them with a count of one. The top ten clones comprise around 2.6% of the sample. V is shortened by 6 bases, J by 6 bases, and the region joining them spans 11 bases. The CDR3, from cysteine to phenylalanine, totals 12 residues. Of the read, only the CDR3 DNA is kept; its 36 bases are in frame from base 1.

The sequence derives from a human donor in good health (CMV status not recorded). Some clones in this sample may be carry-over from other donors' samples. The rearrangement combines TRBV12-3 or TRBV12-4 with TRBJ2-5, with no reliable assignment of the D segment. The specimen was PBMCs. For the CDR3, the sequence is CASSPARKTQYF. Read as DNA, the sequence is TGTGCCAGCAGCCCAGCGAGGAAGACCCAGTACTTC.